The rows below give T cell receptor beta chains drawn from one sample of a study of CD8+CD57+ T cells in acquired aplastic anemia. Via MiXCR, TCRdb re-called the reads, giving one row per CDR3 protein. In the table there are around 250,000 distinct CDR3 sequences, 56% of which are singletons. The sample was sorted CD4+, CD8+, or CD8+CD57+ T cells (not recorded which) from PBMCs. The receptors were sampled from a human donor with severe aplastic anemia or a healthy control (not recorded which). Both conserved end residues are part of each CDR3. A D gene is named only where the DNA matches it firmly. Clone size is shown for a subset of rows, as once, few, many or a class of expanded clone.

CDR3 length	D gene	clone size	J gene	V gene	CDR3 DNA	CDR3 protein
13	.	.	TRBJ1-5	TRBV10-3	TGTGCCATCACCGGAGGGGACAATCAGCCCCAGCATTTT	CAITGGDNQPQHF
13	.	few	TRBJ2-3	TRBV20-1	TGCAGTGCTAGACCTACCGGGACAGATACGCAGTATTTT	CSARPTGTDTQYF
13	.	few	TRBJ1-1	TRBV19	TGTGCCAGTAGTATCGGACAAGGCACTGAAGCTTTCTTT	CASSIGQGTEAFF
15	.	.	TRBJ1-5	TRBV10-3	TGTGCCATCAGTGGACTTTCCCCCCCAAATCAGCCCCAGCATTTT	CAISGLSPPNQPQHF
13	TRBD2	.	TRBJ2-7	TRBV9	TGTGCCAGCAGCGGGAGCGGGGTGCACGAGCAGTACTTC	CASSGSGVHEQYF
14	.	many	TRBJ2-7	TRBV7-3	TGTGCCAGCAGCTTACTGGGGGGTGGCTACGAGCAGTACTTC	CASSLLGGGYEQYF
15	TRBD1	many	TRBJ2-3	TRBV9	TGTGCCAGCAGCGCCCGACAGGGGATCCCTGATACGCAGTATTTT	CASSARQGIPDTQYF
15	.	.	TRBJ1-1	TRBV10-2	TGCGCCAGCAGTGAGGAGGTGCTTGTGAACACTGAAGCTTTCTTT	CASSEEVLVNTEAFF
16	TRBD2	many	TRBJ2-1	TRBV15	TGTGCCACCAGCGGCCGGACTAGCGGGGGGGACAATGTGCAGTTCTTC	CATSGRTSGGDNVQFF
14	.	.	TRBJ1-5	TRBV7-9	TGTGCCAGCAGCTTTCCACAGAGCAATCAGCCCCAGCATTTT	CASSFPQSNQPQHF
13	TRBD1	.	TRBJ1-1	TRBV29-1	TGCAGCGTTGAAAGGGGGCTGGACACTGAAGCTTTCTTT	CSVERGLDTEAFF
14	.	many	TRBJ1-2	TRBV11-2	TGTGCCAGCAGCCTAAACCCCGGGCGCTATGGCTACACCTTC	CASSLNPGRYGYTF
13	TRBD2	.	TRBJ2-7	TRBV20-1	TGCAGTGCTCCCGGGAGGAGCTCCTACGAGCAGTACTTC	CSAPGRSSYEQYF
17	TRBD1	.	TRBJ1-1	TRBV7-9	TGTGCCAGCAGAGAAGGGACAGGGGCCTTGAGGGGCACTGAAGCTTTCTTT	CASREGTGALRGTEAFF
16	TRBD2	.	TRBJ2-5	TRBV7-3	TGTGCCAGCAGCTGGACTAGCGGGGGCCTCCAAGAGACCCAGTACTTC	CASSWTSGGLQETQYF
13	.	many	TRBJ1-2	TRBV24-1	TGTGCCACCAGTGATTTGACGGGTCTTGGCTACACCTTC	CATSDLTGLGYTF
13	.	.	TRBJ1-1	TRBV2	TGTGCCAACAAAATCGGGACGGGGGGTCGGACTTTCTTT	CANKIGTGGRTFF
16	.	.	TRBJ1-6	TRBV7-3	TGTGCCAGCAGCGAGGGGACTCTTGGGCAGAATTCACCCCTCCACTTT	CASSEGTLGQNSPLHF
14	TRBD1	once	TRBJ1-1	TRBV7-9	TGTGCCAGCAGGACGGACAGGGGGGGCACTGAAGCTTTCTTT	CASRTDRGGTEAFF
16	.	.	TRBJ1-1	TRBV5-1	TGCGCCAGCAGCTTAGGTGGGAGCACAGGGAGAACTGAAGCTTTCTTT	CASSLGGSTGRTEAFF
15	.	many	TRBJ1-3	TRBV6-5	TGTGCCAGCAGTTACTCGGGCAAACCTGGAAACACCATATATTTT	CASSYSGKPGNTIYF
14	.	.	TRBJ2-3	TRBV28	TGTGCCAGTAGGCTCGGGACTAGCACAGATACGCAGTATTTT	CASRLGTSTDTQYF
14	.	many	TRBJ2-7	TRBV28	TGTGCCAGCAGTTTCGGTCTAGGGAACTACGAGCAGTACTTC	CASSFGLGNYEQYF
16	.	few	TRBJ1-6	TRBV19	TGTGCCAGTAGTATAGCGGCAGGGGCCGTCGGATCACCCCTCCACTTT	CASSIAAGAVGSPLHF
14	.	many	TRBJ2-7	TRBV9	TGTGCCAGCAGCTTAGGCTCAGAATTCCACGAGCAGTACTTC	CASSLGSEFHEQYF
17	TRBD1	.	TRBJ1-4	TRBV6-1	TGTGCCAGCAGTGAAGGAGATGGAGGACAGGGGTGGGAAAAACTGTTTTTT	CASSEGDGGQGWEKLFF
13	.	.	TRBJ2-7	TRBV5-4	TGTGCCAGCAGCATACCAGAGAACTACGAGCAGTACTTC	CASSIPENYEQYF
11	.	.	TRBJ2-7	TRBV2	TGTGCCAGCACAGGACGTTTGGAGCGGTACTTC	CASTGRLERYF
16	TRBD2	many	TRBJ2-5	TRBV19	TGTGCCAGTAGTATATGGACTAGCGGGAAACAAGAGACCCAGTACTTC	CASSIWTSGKQETQYF